The 8 T cell receptor beta chains presented below share a single source sample, sequenced in a study of blood T cells in healthy people across ages. Using a J-beta primer mix together with a sample-barcoded 5' primer, a second PCR was run for roughly 7 to 12 cycles. Using its own MiXCR run on the 5' RACE reads, TCRdb lists one record per CDR3 protein. This sample yields roughly 1.6 million distinct CDR3 sequences, of which about 35% are seen a single time; around 11% belongs to the top ten. The material sequenced was blood. The source is a woman under 40 in good health.

This clonotype was found once. The chain carries TRBV11-1 and TRBJ1-1; TRBD1 aligns across 8 bases. Germline V gene data show CDR1 as SGHAT and CDR2 as FQDESV (reference sequence). J gave up 4 bases and V 4 bases, and 8 bases lay outside the gene matches. CDR3 length: 15 amino acids. The DNA of the CDR3 is TGTGCCAGCAGCTCATCAGGGGGCGCGGTCACTGAAGCTTTCTTT. Its protein is CASSSSGGAVTEAFF.

This chain uses TRBV20-1 with TRBJ2-1; perhaps TRBD2 as D (6 bases). Germline V gene data show CDR1 as DFQATT and CDR2 as SNEGSKA (reference sequence). The CDR3 contains 13 residues. Trimming took off 5 bases at V and 5 bases at J, with 13 bases between the two ends. The CDR3 spells CSASGTQHNEQFF. The CDR3 coding sequence is TGCAGTGCTTCCGGGACTCAGCACAATGAGCAGTTCTTC.

This clonotype was seen a few times. The chain recombines TRBV18 with TRBJ2-4; TRBD2 is a possible D gene (5 bases). The DNA matches TRBJ2-7 better at its end, which makes the J call doubtful. The CDR3 sequence is 12 residues long. Germline-derived CDR1 and CDR2 are KGHSH and LQKENI. The CDR3 bases are TGTGCCAGCTCACCAGAGGGATTCGAGCAGTACTTC. Its translation is CASSPEGFEQYF.

The V call is TRBV4-1, the J call TRBJ1-6; D remains unclear. Per the germline V gene, CDR1 is MGHRA and CDR2 is YSYEKL. This CDR3 region has 15 residues. V was cut by 1 base and J by 6 bases, with 10 bases left in between. CDR3 in amino acids: CASSQGEQTNSPLHF. The CDR3 DNA reads TGCGCCAGCAGCCAAGGTGAACAGACTAATTCACCCCTCCACTTT.

This clonotype was seen a handful of times. V and J are TRBV30 and TRBJ2-5; D not resolved. CDR1 GTSNPN and CDR2 SVGIG come from the germline V gene (reference sequence). The CDR3 loop spans 13 amino acids. Trimming shortened V by 2 bases and J by 1 base, and 8 bases separated the two germline ends. CDR3 amino acids: CAWSMDAQETQYF. Written as DNA, the CDR3 is TGTGCCTGGAGTATGGACGCCCAAGAGACCCAGTACTTC. The entire variable domain, with the rest obtained from reference TRBV30 and TRBJ2-5, is as follows: SQTIHQWPATLVQPVGSPLSLECTVEGTSNPNLYWYRQAAGRGLQLLFYSVGIGQISSEVPQNLSASRPQDRQFILSSKKLLLSDSGFYLCAWSMDAQETQYFGPGTRLLVL.

In this sample, this clonotype turned up a few times. This CDR3 reads CASSSQGLAGSSLYNEQFF. CDR3 coding DNA: TGTGCCAGCAGTTCCCAGGGACTAGCGGGATCTTCGCTCTACAATGAGCAGTTCTTC. The chain employs TRBV27 and TRBJ2-1; 13 nucleotides match TRBD2. Germline V lookup: CDR1 MNHEY, CDR2 SMNVEV (reference sequence). V shed 4 bases, J shed 3 bases, and the junction held 12 bases outside the gene matches. The CDR3 runs 19 residues.

This chain uses TRBV2 with TRBJ1-1; D is perhaps TRBD1 (5 bases). V was shortened by 6 bases and J by 6 bases, with 20 bases between the two germline ends. The CDR3 contains 15 residues. The germline gives CDR1 SNHLY, CDR2 FYNNEI. CDR3 loop: CASSGSSGRAPEAFF. The CDR3 DNA reads as TGTGCCAGCAGCGGAAGCTCAGGGAGGGCCCCTGAAGCTTTCTTT. Full variable domain (missing parts from reference TRBV2 and TRBJ1-1): EPEVTQTPSHQVTQMGQEVILRCVPISNHLYFYWYRQILGQKVEFLVSFYNNEISEKSEIFDDQFSVERPDGSNFTLKIRSTKLEDSAMYFCASSGSSGRAPEAFFGQGTRLTVV.

This clonotype was observed a few times. V gene TRBV9 combines with J gene TRBJ2-7; TRBD1 matches at 7 bases. The CDR3 runs 15 residues. Per germline, CDR1 SGDLS and CDR2 YYNGEE. Trimming removed 3 bases from V and 2 bases from J; junction bases left unmatched: 8. The CDR3 nucleotides read TGTGCCAGCAGCGGAGGGACAGACGCGACCTACGAGCAGTACTTC. It is translated as CASSGGTDATYEQYF.